The source of this T cell receptor beta chain is a study of shared T cell receptors in the human thymus. CDR1 is MDHEN and CDR2 is SYDVKM in the germline V gene. V was trimmed by 9 bases and J by 1 base, leaving 15 bases between them. The CDR3 loop spans 14 amino acids. Method: immunoSEQ multiplex PCR; TCRdb's copy keeps in-frame clones and lacks some. Among some 660,000 clones listed, about 90% were seen once. This sample also belongs to another study, concerning human thymus T cells. That paper notes: Corrective cardiac surgery supplied the resected thymus tissue. V and J genes seemed to be used with bias in thymic and blood repertoires.

The sample consisted of thymocytes. This chain links TRBV28 with TRBJ2-5, with a tentative D call TRBD2 (6 bases). This TCR was recovered from a boy less than two years old with a congenital heart defect. The CDR3 reads CASTGTPFQETQYF. CDR3 bases: TGTGCCAGTACCGGGACTCCTTTCCAAGAGACCCAGTACTTC.